These T cell receptor beta chains were read from a single sample in a study of neurological immune-mediated disorders. One entry per CDR3 protein, called by TCRdb with MiXCR from the 5' RACE reads. Among approximately 43,000 distinct CDR3 sequences listed, more than 2% were seen once. The sequenced sample was PBMCs. Receptors were obtained from a young man with multiple sclerosis. The CDR3 runs from the conserved cysteine through the conserved F or W. The D gene is left open where the match is weak. Sizes are listed as once, few, many, or a class for an expanded clone.

many | TRBD2 | TRBJ2-3 | TRBV29-1 | TGCAGCGTTGAAATCCCTAGCGGGGGGATCGGAGATACGCAGTATTTT | CSVEIPSGGIGDTQYF
many | - | TRBJ1-1 | TRBV20-1 | TGCAGTGCTAGTTCAGAGAACACTGAAGCTTTCTTT | CSASSENTEAFF
many | - | TRBJ2-5 | TRBV10-3 | TGTGCCATCAGTGAGCTAGGCGCAAAAGAAGAGACCCAGTACTTC | CAISELGAKEETQYF
many | TRBD1 | TRBJ2-2 | TRBV6-2/TRBV6-3 | TGTGCCAGCAGTTACATAGGCCATGGACAGGGGGCACAACCCGGGGAGCTGTTTTTT | CASSYIGHGQGAQPGELFF
many | TRBD1 | TRBJ1-2 | TRBV19 | TGTGCCACGCTCAGGGGGACGGATGGCTACACCTTC | CATLRGTDGYTF
many | TRBD1 | TRBJ1-2 | TRBV28 | TGTGCCAGCAGATTCGACAGGGACTATGGCTACACCTTC | CASRFDRDYGYTF
many | TRBD2 | TRBJ2-5 | TRBV11-2 | TGTGCCAGCAGCCTCCGAATCCGGACTAGTCCAACGGGAGAGACCCAGTACTTC | CASSLRIRTSPTGETQYF
few | - | TRBJ1-3 | TRBV14 | TGTGCCAGCAGTCTGACCGACGGGAGCTCTGGAAACACCATATATTTT | CASSLTDGSSGNTIYF
many | - | TRBJ1-2 | TRBV27 | TGTGCCAGCAGTCGCCAGAATGGCTATGGCTACACCTTC | CASSRQNGYGYTF
many | TRBD1 | TRBJ2-7 | TRBV5-1 | TGCGCCAGCAGCAATCGACAGGGGCTGATGTCCTACGAGCAGTACTTC | CASSNRQGLMSYEQYF